The 4 T cell receptor beta chains in this list originate from one sample, sequenced in a study of post-analysis software for immune sequencing data. Their antigen targets remain unknown. Study results and limitations: When patients were compared with controls, four to six TRBV segments were more frequent, TRBV5-6, TRBV5-1 and TRBV20-1 among them.

TCR beta cDNA libraries had unique molecular identifiers. TCRdb passed the PCR reads through MiXCR, listing each CDR3 protein once. The repertoire holds 350,000 to 500,000 distinct CDR3 sequences, roughly 40% seen once, with less than 8% in the top ten. The sample comprised blood. These receptors all stem from a girl aged 2 to 9 with multiple sclerosis.

V is TRBV11-2 and J is TRBJ1-6; D is unresolved. The germline CDR1 and CDR2 sequences are SGHAT and FQNNGV. The V and J ends lost 5 bases and 3 bases respectively, with 14 bases between them. The CDR3 loop spans 16 amino acids. CDR3 nucleotide sequence: TGTGCCAGCAGCCCGAAATGGGGTGGCTATAATTCACCCCTCCACTTT. It is translated as CASSPKWGGYNSPLHF.

The CDR3 sequence is CASSIQGSSYNEQFF. As DNA, the CDR3 is TGTGCCAGCAGCATACAGGGGAGCTCCTACAATGAGCAGTTCTTC. The chain uses TRBV5-5 and TRBJ2-1; TRBD1 agrees at 7 bases. J lost 0 bases, V lost 4 bases, and 4 bases had no gene match. CDR1 and CDR2 (germline): SGHKS, YYEKEE (reference sequence). This CDR3 spans 15 amino acids.

The J gene is TRBJ2-5, the V gene TRBV9, with 9 bases matching TRBD2. V gave up 2 bases and J gave up 7 bases; unmatched junction bases: 12. CDR1 SGDLS and CDR2 YYNGEE come from the germline V gene. The CDR3 extends over 16 amino acids. The CDR3 loop is CASSVGGGGLNWTQYF. As DNA, the CDR3 is TGTGCCAGCAGCGTCGGCGGGGGGGGGCTTAATTGGACCCAGTACTTC.

This clonotype was picked up a small number of times. The chain carries TRBV7-3 and TRBJ2-3, with D hard to call. Trimming stripped 5 bases from V and 3 bases from J, with 15 bases between. CDR3 length: 15 residues. Germline CDR1 SGHTA, CDR2 FQGTGA. In nucleotides, the CDR3 is TGTGCCAGCAGCGCTGGGATCCGTGGGACAGATACGCAGTATTTT. Protein: CASSAGIRGTDTQYF.